Presented here are 17 T cell receptor beta chains from one specimen sequenced in a study of T cells in Graves' hyperthyroidism and ophthalmopathy. RNA transcripts served as the template for amplifying TCR beta CDR3 regions. Initially, a first-round RT-PCR of the TCR CDR3 employed the HTBI primer set. TCRdb called the multiplex PCR reads again in MiXCR, with one record for every CDR3 protein. The sample has around 350,000 distinct CDR3 sequences, roughly 15% seen once. Input material: blood. The source is a woman aged 55-69 years with Graves' ophthalmopathy.

Regarding this clonotype: This clone may be a read error of a much larger clone one base away. This chain links TRBV28 with TRBJ2-7, with D perhaps matching TRBD2 (6 bases). CDR1 and CDR2 (germline): MDHEN, SYDVKM. There are 15 residues in the CDR3. CDR3 loop: CASSLGGGPVYGQYF. CDR3 coding DNA: TGTGCCAGCAGTTTGGGAGGCGGGCCAGTCTACGGGCAGTACTTC. The complete variable domain, with remaining parts taken from reference TRBV28 and TRBJ2-7, reads DVKVTQSSRYLVKRTGEKVFLECVQDMDHENMFWYRQDPGLGLRLIYFSYDVKMKEKGDIPEGYSVSREKKERFSLILESASTNQTSMYLCASSLGGGPVYGQYFGPGTRLTVT.

This clonotype showed up many times. The genes are TRBV6-1 and TRBJ2-7; 14 positions match TRBD2. The CDR3 length is 14 residues. The trim removed 8 bases at V and 2 bases at J, leaving 2 bases unmatched. The V gene's germline CDR1 is MNHNS and CDR2 SASEGT. CDR3 protein: CASRLAGGTYEQYF. The CDR3, as DNA: TGTGCCAGCCGACTAGCGGGAGGGACCTACGAGCAGTACTTC.

This clonotype was observed a few times. V is TRBV15 and J is TRBJ2-3; weak D call: TRBD1 (6 bases). The CDR3 is 15 residues long. Germline V gene data show CDR1 as LNHNV and CDR2 as YYDKDF (reference sequence). The V gene lost 0 bases and the J gene lost 6 bases, with 13 bases spanning the gap. In nucleotides, the CDR3 is TGTGCCACCAGCAGAGATGGGGGCCTGGCGGATACGCAGTATTTT. The encoded protein is CATSRDGGLADTQYF.

This clonotype has more than one count but fewer than ten. In DNA, the CDR3 is TGTGCCAGCCTAACCGAAAAAAACATTCAGTACTTC. Translated: CASLTEKNIQYF. The rearrangement links TRBV28 to TRBJ2-4; D remains unclear. With 8 bases removed from V and 4 bases from J, the gap between germline ends came to 9 bases. Germline assignment: CDR1 MDHEN and CDR2 SYDVKM. The CDR3 contains 12 residues.

In this sample, this clonotype turned up a few times. This clone may be a read error of a much larger clone one base away. This chain links TRBV13 with TRBJ2-1, with 9 positions matching TRBD2. Germline V gene lookup returns CDR1 PRHDT and CDR2 FYEKMQ (reference sequence). V was pared by 5 bases and J by 2 bases, with 10 bases of the junction left unmatched. The CDR3 runs 17 residues. The CDR3 spells CASSPDKAGGPYNEQFF. The CDR3 region has the DNA TGTGCCAGCAGCCCAGATAAAGCGGGAGGTCCCTACAATGAGCAGTTCTTC.

Of note for this clonotype: Relative to the germline gene, one junction end is altered; a read error may explain this. J is TRBJ2-2 and V is TRBV20-1; tentative D call: TRBD2 (6 bases). CDR3 length: 15 residues. In germline, CDR1 is DFQATT, CDR2 SNEGSKA (reference sequence). The CDR3 sequence is CSAREGLARTGGLFF. DNA of the CDR3: TGCAGTGCTAGAGAGGGTCTAGCGAGGACCGGGGGGCTGTTTTTT.

This clonotype has a count of ten or more. The chain joins TRBV5-1 to TRBJ1-1; no definite D call. This CDR3 contains 16 residues. Per germline, CDR1 SGHRS and CDR2 YFSETQ. Trimming removed 0 bases from V and 1 base from J, with 13 bases in between. The CDR3 bases are TGCGCCAGCAGCTTGGTAGGCGGCAGATCGAACACTGAAGCTTTCTTT. As protein: CASSLVGGRSNTEAFF. The variable domain in full, completed from reference TRBV5-1 and TRBJ1-1, reads KAGVTQTPRYLIKTRGQQVTLSCSPISGHRSVSWYQQTPGQGLQFLFEYFSETQRNKGNFPGRFSGRQFSNSRSEMNVSTLELGDSALYLCASSLVGGRSNTEAFFGQGTRLTVV.

This clonotype was recorded at least ten times. The chain is built from TRBV7-2 and TRBJ2-5; 10 bases map to TRBD2. CDR3 length equals 15 residues. Trimming at V came to 3 bases and at J to 1 base, leaving 2 bases not matched to a gene. CDR1 SGHTA and CDR2 FQGNSA come from the germline V gene. As DNA, the CDR3 is TGTGCCAGCAGCTTCCGGACTAGCGGCCAAGAGACCCAGTACTTC. Amino acids: CASSFRTSGQETQYF.

This clonotype was observed many times. The V and J genes are TRBV7-9 and TRBJ2-3; D uncertain. The ends were cut back, 7 bases at V and 6 bases at J, with 11 bases in the middle. Germline loops: CDR1 SEHNR, CDR2 FQNEAQ (reference sequence). This CDR3 has 12 residues. CDR3 bases: TGTGCCAGCACCCCAGAAACGGATACGCAGTATTTT. Encoded protein: CASTPETDTQYF.

The gene calls are TRBV5-1 and TRBJ1-1; possibly TRBD1 for D (5 bases). The V end was cut by 0 bases, the J end by 1 base, with 7 bases between. There are 14 residues in the CDR3. The V gene's germline CDR1 is SGHRS and CDR2 YFSETQ. CDR3 region: CASSLDGQNTEAFF. CDR3 bases: TGCGCCAGCAGCTTGGATGGACAGAACACTGAAGCTTTCTTT. Using reference TRBV5-1 and TRBJ1-1 for the parts outside the CDR3, the full variable domain is KAGVTQTPRYLIKTRGQQVTLSCSPISGHRSVSWYQQTPGQGLQFLFEYFSETQRNKGNFPGRFSGRQFSNSRSEMNVSTLELGDSALYLCASSLDGQNTEAFFGQGTRLTVV.

Regarding this clonotype: An end of the junction does not agree with germline; a read error may underlie this. The rearrangement joins TRBV9 to TRBJ1-1; tentatively, D is TRBD1 (6 bases). The germline CDR1 and CDR2 sequences are SGDLS and YYNGEE. This CDR3 has 16 amino acids. The CDR3: CASSVEGGSTRGEALF. CDR3 nucleotide sequence: TGTGCCAGCAGCGTAGAAGGGGGGTCGACTCGGGGTGAAGCTCTCTTT.

V gene TRBV18 combines with J gene TRBJ2-7; 7 bases line up with TRBD1. Germline CDR1 KGHSH, CDR2 LQKENI. The CDR3 has 14 amino acids. V was pared by 4 bases and J by 3 bases, with 6 bases of the junction left unmatched. The CDR3 protein is CASSQGQTVYEQYF. DNA of the CDR3: TGTGCCAGCTCACAGGGACAGACGGTCTACGAGCAGTACTTC.

This clonotype has ten or more counts. The genes are TRBV20-1 and TRBJ1-2, with D unresolved. This CDR3 is built from 12 residues. Germline CDR1 DFQATT, CDR2 SNEGSKA (reference sequence). V was shortened by 6 bases and J by 7 bases, with 15 bases between the two germline ends. The CDR3 sequence is CSAQRGGFGYTF. The CDR3 DNA is TGCAGTGCCCAGAGAGGAGGATTTGGCTACACCTTC.

This clonotype was observed a few times. The V call is TRBV5-8, the J call TRBJ1-4; D remains unclear. CDR1 is SGHTS, CDR2 YDEGEE, per germline. V gave up 0 bases and J gave up 2 bases, with 8 bases separating them. CDR3 length equals 15 residues. Here the CDR3 reads CASSLASDTNEKLFF. The DNA for the CDR3 is TGTGCCAGCAGCTTGGCGAGTGACACTAATGAAAAACTGTTTTTT. The full variable domain, in which reference TRBV5-8 and TRBJ1-4 provide the parts outside the CDR3, is EAGVTQSPTHLIKTRGQQATLRCSPISGHTSVYWYQQALGLGLQFLLWYDEGEERNRGNFPPRFSGRQFPNYSSELNVNALELEDSALYLCASSLASDTNEKLFFGSGTQLSVL.

This clonotype was observed a handful of times. V gene TRBV20-1 combines with J gene TRBJ1-5; D not resolved. The CDR3 runs 13 residues. Deletions cut 3 bases from V and 4 bases from J, with 10 bases between. In germline, CDR1 is DFQATT, CDR2 SNEGSKA (reference sequence). Here the CDR3 DNA reads TGCAGTGCTAGCACGGGCTGGAATCAGCCCCAGCATTTT. Translation: CSASTGWNQPQHF.

Note on this clonotype: A read error may be the cause here, since a much bigger clone is one base away. The chain employs TRBV2 and TRBJ1-1; no reliable D call. The CDR3 consists of 14 residues. The germline gives CDR1 SNHLY, CDR2 FYNNEI. CDR3 in amino acids: CASSATNMKTEAFF. The DNA for the CDR3 is TGTGCCAGCAGTGCGACCAACATGAAAACTGAAGCTTTCTTT.

This clonotype was observed a handful of times. V usage is TRBV19 and J usage is TRBJ2-3; no reliable D call. CDR1 and CDR2 from the germline V gene are LNHDA and SQIVND (reference sequence). The CDR3 consists of 12 residues. The V gene lost 6 bases and the J gene lost 4 bases, with 8 bases spanning the gap. The CDR3 reads CASSQRADTQYF. The CDR3 DNA sequence: TGTGCCAGTAGCCAACGAGCAGATACGCAGTATTTT.